This is a list of T cell receptor beta chains from one sample in a study of blood T cell repertoires in COVID-19. Assay used: immunoSEQ multiplex PCR; TCRdb lists only in-frame clones, some missing. The data contain about 99,000 clones, roughly 80% of them singletons. Sample: peripheral blood. The origin of the receptors is a man in his fifties or sixties with acute or convalescent COVID-19. Each CDR3 is given with its conserved first and last residue. The D gene is left open where the match is weak. Some rows mark clone size as missing; the rest say once, few, many or name a class of expanded clone.

d_gene: TRBD1; abundance: -; j_gene: TRBJ1-5; v_gene: TRBV10-3; CDR3nt: TGTGCCACTGGGACAGGGGAGGATCAGCCCCAGCATTTT; CDR3aa: CATGTGEDQPQHF
d_gene: TRBD1; abundance: -; j_gene: TRBJ2-1; v_gene: TRBV10-1; CDR3nt: TGCGCCAGCAGTGAGCTGGGACAGGGGGCGCGGAATGAGCAGTTCTTC; CDR3aa: CASSELGQGARNEQFF
d_gene: TRBD1; abundance: -; j_gene: TRBJ1-1; v_gene: TRBV6-5; CDR3nt: TGTGCCAGCAATGGACAGGGAATATCCACTGAAGCTTTCTTT; CDR3aa: CASNGQGISTEAFF
d_gene: -; abundance: -; j_gene: TRBJ1-4; v_gene: TRBV11-2; CDR3nt: TGTGCCAGCAGCCTGTGGACAGATACTAATGAAAAACTGTTTTTT; CDR3aa: CASSLWTDTNEKLFF
d_gene: -; abundance: -; j_gene: TRBJ2-4; v_gene: TRBV20-1; CDR3nt: TGCAGTGCTAGTGGCCTCCAGGTCTCAAACATTCAGTACTTC; CDR3aa: CSASGLQVSNIQYF
d_gene: -; abundance: once; j_gene: TRBJ1-6; v_gene: TRBV6-4; CDR3nt: TGTGCCAGCAGCGGCGAGACAGCCTCACCCCTCCACTTT; CDR3aa: CASSGETASPLHF
d_gene: TRBD1; abundance: -; j_gene: TRBJ1-1; v_gene: TRBV2; CDR3nt: TGTGCCAGCAGTGGGGACAGGACGAACACTGAAGCTTTCTTT; CDR3aa: CASSGDRTNTEAFF
d_gene: -; abundance: -; j_gene: TRBJ2-5; v_gene: TRBV9; CDR3nt: TGTGCCAGCAGCGTTCACTACCTGGTAGAGACCCAGTACTTC; CDR3aa: CASSVHYLVETQYF
d_gene: -; abundance: -; j_gene: TRBJ2-1; v_gene: TRBV29-1; CDR3nt: TGCAGCGCCCAGGGGAACCTCTTGGAGCAGTTCTTC; CDR3aa: CSAQGNLLEQFF
d_gene: TRBD2; abundance: -; j_gene: TRBJ2-3; v_gene: TRBV5-6; CDR3nt: TGTGCCAGCAGCTTCGGTCTAGCGGGAGGAGATACGCAGTATTTT; CDR3aa: CASSFGLAGGDTQYF
d_gene: TRBD1; abundance: -; j_gene: TRBJ2-1; v_gene: TRBV27; CDR3nt: TGTGCCAGCGGAGGCCCAGGGGGCTATAGCAATGAGCAGTTCTTC; CDR3aa: CASGGPGGYSNEQFF
d_gene: -; abundance: -; j_gene: TRBJ2-1; v_gene: TRBV6-5; CDR3nt: TGTGCCAGCGGGCCGAGCACTTCCTACAATGAGCAGTTCTTC; CDR3aa: CASGPSTSYNEQFF
d_gene: -; abundance: -; j_gene: TRBJ1-2; v_gene: TRBV7-9; CDR3nt: TGTGCCAGCAGCTTAGAAAGCAGGGTCGGCGGCTACACCTTC; CDR3aa: CASSLESRVGGYTF
d_gene: TRBD1; abundance: -; j_gene: TRBJ1-1; v_gene: TRBV2; CDR3nt: TGTGCCAGCAGTGTAGAACGGACAGGGGAGGGGTATGAAGCTTTCTTT; CDR3aa: CASSVERTGEGYEAFF
d_gene: -; abundance: -; j_gene: TRBJ2-1; v_gene: TRBV7-2; CDR3nt: TGTGCCAGCAGCCGGAGAAGCTCCTACAATGAGCAGTTCTTC; CDR3aa: CASSRRSSYNEQFF
d_gene: -; abundance: -; j_gene: TRBJ1-5; v_gene: TRBV28; CDR3nt: TGTGCCAGCAGTAAAAACAGGGAGGGACAGCCCCAGCATTTT; CDR3aa: CASSKNREGQPQHF
d_gene: -; abundance: -; j_gene: TRBJ2-2; v_gene: TRBV3-1/TRBV3-2; CDR3nt: TGTGCCAGCAGCCAAACACGGGAAGGGGAGCTGTTTTTT; CDR3aa: CASSQTREGELFF
d_gene: -; abundance: -; j_gene: TRBJ1-2; v_gene: TRBV4-3; CDR3nt: TGCGCCAGCAGCCAAGATCAGGCTTATGGGGGCTACACCTTC; CDR3aa: CASSQDQAYGGYTF
d_gene: TRBD2; abundance: -; j_gene: TRBJ2-2; v_gene: TRBV15; CDR3nt: TGTGCCACCAGCAGGGCTGGACTAGTAGTTACCGGGGAGCTGTTTTTT; CDR3aa: CATSRAGLVVTGELFF
d_gene: -; abundance: -; j_gene: TRBJ2-3; v_gene: TRBV19; CDR3nt: TGTGCCAGTAGTATTAGGAGGACAGATACGCAGTATTTT; CDR3aa: CASSIRRTDTQYF
d_gene: TRBD2; abundance: -; j_gene: TRBJ2-3; v_gene: TRBV19; CDR3nt: TGTGCCAGTACTAGCGGATGGGGGGCAGATACGCAGTATTTT; CDR3aa: CASTSGWGADTQYF
d_gene: -; abundance: -; j_gene: TRBJ2-3; v_gene: TRBV28; CDR3nt: TGTGCCAGCAGTTTGTCGGGTTATCACGCAGATACGCAGTATTTT; CDR3aa: CASSLSGYHADTQYF
d_gene: TRBD1; abundance: -; j_gene: TRBJ1-1; v_gene: TRBV28; CDR3nt: TGTGCCAGCAGTTCCGAACAGGGGTGGCACACTGAAGCTTTCTTT; CDR3aa: CASSSEQGWHTEAFF
d_gene: TRBD1; abundance: once; j_gene: TRBJ2-1; v_gene: TRBV27; CDR3nt: TGTGCCAGCAGTTTACGGACAGGGGGCCTATTCTACAATGAGCAGTTCTTC; CDR3aa: CASSLRTGGLFYNEQFF
d_gene: -; abundance: -; j_gene: TRBJ2-7; v_gene: TRBV20-1; CDR3nt: TGCAGTGCTAGTCAAAACTGGGGGGACGAGCAGTACTTC; CDR3aa: CSASQNWGDEQYF
d_gene: TRBD2; abundance: -; j_gene: TRBJ2-2; v_gene: TRBV19; CDR3nt: TGTGCCAGTAGTACACTAGCGGGAGTTTCGGGGGAGCTGTTTTTT; CDR3aa: CASSTLAGVSGELFF
d_gene: -; abundance: -; j_gene: TRBJ2-6; v_gene: TRBV3-1/TRBV3-2; CDR3nt: TGTGCCAGCAGCTTGCGACAGGCTGCCAACGTCCTGACTTTC; CDR3aa: CASSLRQAANVLTF
d_gene: -; abundance: -; j_gene: TRBJ2-2; v_gene: TRBV5-1; CDR3nt: TGCGCCAGCAGCTCCGTTCCGGGCGGGGAGCTGTTTTTT; CDR3aa: CASSSVPGGELFF
d_gene: -; abundance: -; j_gene: TRBJ1-1; v_gene: TRBV5-1; CDR3nt: TGCGCCAGCAACCTAGGGCAGGGACTAAGTATGAACACTGAAGCTTTCTTT; CDR3aa: CASNLGQGLSMNTEAFF
d_gene: -; abundance: -; j_gene: TRBJ2-6; v_gene: TRBV2; CDR3nt: TGTGCCAGCAGTGAAACAGGCCGGAGCTCTGGGGCCAACGTCCTGACTTTC; CDR3aa: CASSETGRSSGANVLTF
d_gene: -; abundance: -; j_gene: TRBJ1-1; v_gene: TRBV5-1; CDR3nt: TGCGCCAGCAGTTCGACAGGACCGAACACTGAAGCTTTCTTT; CDR3aa: CASSSTGPNTEAFF
d_gene: -; abundance: -; j_gene: TRBJ1-2; v_gene: TRBV7-9; CDR3nt: TGTGCCAGCAGCTTAGACAGATTTAACTATGGCTACACCTTC; CDR3aa: CASSLDRFNYGYTF
d_gene: -; abundance: -; j_gene: TRBJ2-7; v_gene: TRBV5-6; CDR3nt: TGTGCCAGCAGCTTGAAGGCCAGCGCGGCCTACGAGCAGTACTTC; CDR3aa: CASSLKASAAYEQYF
d_gene: TRBD2; abundance: -; j_gene: TRBJ2-5; v_gene: TRBV6-2/TRBV6-3; CDR3nt: TGTGCCAGTAGCGGGAGCTCTCAAGAGACCCAGTACTTC; CDR3aa: CASSGSSQETQYF
d_gene: TRBD1; abundance: few; j_gene: TRBJ1-6; v_gene: TRBV10-3; CDR3nt: TGTGCCATCAGTGACTCCGGGACAGGGAGACCTTCGGGGAATTCACCCCTCCACTTT; CDR3aa: CAISDSGTGRPSGNSPLHF
d_gene: -; abundance: -; j_gene: TRBJ2-7; v_gene: TRBV27; CDR3nt: TGTGCCAGCAGTTCGTCTTCCGGGGTGGCCTACGAGCAGTACTTC; CDR3aa: CASSSSSGVAYEQYF
d_gene: TRBD1; abundance: -; j_gene: TRBJ2-5; v_gene: TRBV6-5; CDR3nt: TGTGCCAGCAGTTACGGACAGGGGAGAGCAAAGACCCAGTACTTC; CDR3aa: CASSYGQGRAKTQYF
d_gene: -; abundance: -; j_gene: TRBJ2-1; v_gene: TRBV5-1; CDR3nt: TGCGCCAGCAGCTTGTGGGGAGGGGGCTACAATGAGCAGTTCTTC; CDR3aa: CASSLWGGGYNEQFF
d_gene: -; abundance: -; j_gene: TRBJ1-3; v_gene: TRBV6-5; CDR3nt: TGTGCCAGCAGCCGTGTCAGGGGCAACACCATATATTTT; CDR3aa: CASSRVRGNTIYF
d_gene: TRBD2; abundance: -; j_gene: TRBJ2-3; v_gene: TRBV27; CDR3nt: TGTGCCAGCAGCCAATCATCCAGCGGGAGATCTTCAGATACGCAGTATTTT; CDR3aa: CASSQSSSGRSSDTQYF
d_gene: TRBD1; abundance: once; j_gene: TRBJ2-1; v_gene: TRBV11-2; CDR3nt: TGTGCCAGCAGCTTAGATCTTCTCCGACAGGGTATGTTTTCGTTCTTC; CDR3aa: CASSLDLLRQGMFSFF
d_gene: -; abundance: -; j_gene: TRBJ1-1; v_gene: TRBV28; CDR3nt: TGTGCCAGCAGTTCAGCCGGCGGCGAAGCTTTCTTT; CDR3aa: CASSSAGGEAFF
d_gene: TRBD1; abundance: -; j_gene: TRBJ1-1; v_gene: TRBV6-1; CDR3nt: TGTGCCAGCAGTGAAGTGCCAGGGGGCACTGAAGCTTTCTTT; CDR3aa: CASSEVPGGTEAFF
d_gene: TRBD1; abundance: -; j_gene: TRBJ1-2; v_gene: TRBV2; CDR3nt: TGTGCCAGCGAAGGACAGGTGGTCAGCGGCTACACCTTC; CDR3aa: CASEGQVVSGYTF
d_gene: TRBD2; abundance: -; j_gene: TRBJ2-1; v_gene: TRBV10-3; CDR3nt: TGTGCCATCAGTGAGTCAAACCGGGAGGGGAGAGACAATGAGCAGTTCTTC; CDR3aa: CAISESNREGRDNEQFF